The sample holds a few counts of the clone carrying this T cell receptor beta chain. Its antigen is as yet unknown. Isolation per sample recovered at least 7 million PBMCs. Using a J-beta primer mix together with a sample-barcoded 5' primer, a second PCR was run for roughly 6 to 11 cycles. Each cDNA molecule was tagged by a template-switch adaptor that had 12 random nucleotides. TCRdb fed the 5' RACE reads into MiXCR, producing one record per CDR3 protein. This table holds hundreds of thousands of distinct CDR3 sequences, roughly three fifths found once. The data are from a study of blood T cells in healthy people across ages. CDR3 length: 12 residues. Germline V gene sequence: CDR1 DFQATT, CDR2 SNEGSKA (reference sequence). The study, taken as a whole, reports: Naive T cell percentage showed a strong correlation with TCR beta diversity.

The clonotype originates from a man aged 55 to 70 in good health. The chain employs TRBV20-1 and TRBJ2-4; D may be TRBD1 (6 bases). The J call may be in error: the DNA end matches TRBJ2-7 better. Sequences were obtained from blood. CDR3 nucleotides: TGCAGTGCTGAGGGGGTTTCCTACGAGCAGTACTTC. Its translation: CSAEGVSYEQYF.